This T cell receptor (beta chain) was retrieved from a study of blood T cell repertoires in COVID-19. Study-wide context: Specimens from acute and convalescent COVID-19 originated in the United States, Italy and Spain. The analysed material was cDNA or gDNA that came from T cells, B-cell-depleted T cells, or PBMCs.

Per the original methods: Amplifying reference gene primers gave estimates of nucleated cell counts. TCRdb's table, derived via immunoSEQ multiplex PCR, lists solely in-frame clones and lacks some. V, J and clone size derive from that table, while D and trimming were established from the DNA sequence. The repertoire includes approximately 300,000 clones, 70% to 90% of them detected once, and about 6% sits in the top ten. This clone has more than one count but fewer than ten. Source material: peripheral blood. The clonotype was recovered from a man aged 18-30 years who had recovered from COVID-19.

In nucleotides, the CDR3 is TGTGCCAGCAGCTTAAGGACTAGCGGGGAGCCCTCCTACGAGCAGTACTTC. Translated, it gives CASSLRTSGEPSYEQYF. The rearrangement links TRBV7-6 to TRBJ2-7, with 12 bases matching TRBD2. CDR1 and CDR2 (germline): SGHVS, FNYEAQ. The CDR3 spans 17 residues. J lost 0 bases, V lost 2 bases, and 5 bases had no gene match.